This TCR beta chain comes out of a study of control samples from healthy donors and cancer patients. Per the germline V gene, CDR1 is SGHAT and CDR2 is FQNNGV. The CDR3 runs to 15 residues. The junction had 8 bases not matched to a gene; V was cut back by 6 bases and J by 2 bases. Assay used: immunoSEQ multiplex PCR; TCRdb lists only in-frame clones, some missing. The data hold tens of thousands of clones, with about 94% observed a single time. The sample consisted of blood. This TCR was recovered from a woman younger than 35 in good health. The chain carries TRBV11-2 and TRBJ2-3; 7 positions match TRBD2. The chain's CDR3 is CASRRERDSTDTQYF. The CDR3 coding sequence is TGTGCCAGCAGGCGGGAGCGGGACTCCACAGATACGCAGTATTTT.